The 13 T cell receptor beta chains below come from one sample, sequenced in a study of human T cells and chemical hapten exposure. The sample's time point: patch test 1, 2 weeks after DPC sensitization. The treatment: therapeutic diphenylcyclopropenone sensitization with weekly scalp DPC. MiXCR was run by TCRdb on the RACE reads, yielding one entry per CDR3 protein. The repertoire holds approximately 82,000 distinct CDR3 sequences, with roughly a tenth as singletons. The sequencing used whole blood, collected in connection with sensitization to the hapten diphenylcyclopropenone (DPC). These receptors were collected from a middle-aged man with alopecia areata. Some clones in this sample may be carry-over from other donors' samples.

This clonotype has just a few counts. CDR3 residues: CASSSDRFFQETQYF. CDR3 bases: TGCGCCAGCAGCTCGGACAGGTTTTTCCAAGAGACCCAGTACTTC. The V gene is TRBV5-1, the J gene TRBJ2-5; 7 bases agree with TRBD1. The CDR3 contains 15 residues. Germline CDR1 SGHRS, CDR2 YFSETQ. Unmatched junction bases numbered 6, after V lost 3 bases and J lost 1 base.

The chain has TRBV7-2 and TRBJ2-3; D is perhaps TRBD2 (6 bases). CDR3 size: 18 residues. From germline, CDR1 is SGHTA and CDR2 FQGNSA. With 3 bases removed from V and 2 bases from J, the gap between germline ends came to 21 bases. CDR3 in amino acids: CASSFGQGGRRPTDTQYF. The CDR3 DNA is TGTGCCAGCAGCTTCGGGCAAGGAGGGCGGAGACCCACAGATACGCAGTATTTT.

This clonotype showed up just a few times. V is TRBV5-6 and J is TRBJ2-7; 10 positions agree with TRBD2. The CDR3 contains 16 residues. CDR1 is SGHDT and CDR2 is YYEEEE in the germline V gene. V shed 4 bases, J shed 9 bases, and the junction held 16 bases outside the gene matches. The CDR3 bases are TGTGCCAGCAGCCCGACCCCGGGACTAGCGCCCCAGGTGCAGTACGTC. Amino acid sequence: CASSPTPGLAPQVQYV.

V and J are TRBV6-6 and TRBJ2-3, with D maybe TRBD2 (5 bases). Trimming cost V 0 bases and J 6 bases, with 19 bases left between them. The germline gives CDR1 MNHNY, CDR2 SVGAGI (reference sequence). This CDR3 region has 17 residues. The CDR3 coding sequence is TGTGCCAGCAGTTACTCCCCCGGGGAACGACATATGGATACGCAGTATTTT. Protein sequence: CASSYSPGERHMDTQYF.

This clonotype showed up many times. This chain joins TRBV11-2 and TRBJ1-6, with 7 bases aligning to TRBD1. V lost 1 base, J lost 7 bases, and 13 bases stayed unmatched. The CDR3 sequence is 18 residues long. Germline V gene sequence: CDR1 SGHAT, CDR2 FQNNGV. For the CDR3, the DNA is TGTGCCAGCAGCTTAGTCTTCCCCGGGACAGTGGGGAATTCACCCCTCCACTTT. Translated: CASSLVFPGTVGNSPLHF. Full variable domain (rest looked up from reference TRBV11-2 and TRBJ1-6): EAGVAQSPRYKIIEKRQSVAFWCNPISGHATLYWYQQILGQGPKLLIQFQNNGVVDDSQLPKDRFSAERLKGVDSTLKIQPAKLEDSAVYLCASSLVFPGTVGNSPLHFGNGTRLTVT.

This rearrangement joins TRBV15 to TRBJ2-3, with TRBD2 identical over 7 bases. With 0 bases clipped from V and 3 bases from J, the junction kept 9 bases outside the gene matches. Germline-derived CDR1 and CDR2 are LNHNV and YYDKDF (reference sequence). The CDR3 has 17 amino acids. The CDR3 DNA reads as TGTGCCACCAGCAGAGACGCCCCTAGCGGCATTACAGATACGCAGTATTTT. Encoded protein: CATSRDAPSGITDTQYF.

There are a few counts of this clonotype. The CDR3 DNA reads TGTGCCAGCAGTTCTGCTGGCAGGGAGCAGCCCCAGCATTTT. It encodes CASSSAGREQPQHF. The V and J genes are TRBV12-3 or TRBV12-4 and TRBJ1-5; possibly TRBD1 for D (5 bases). The CDR3 sequence is 14 residues long. V lost 4 bases, J lost 7 bases, and 14 bases lay in between.

A few counts support this clonotype. J is TRBJ2-5 and V is TRBV5-1, with D unclear. V was pared by 2 bases and J by 5 bases, with 10 bases between. CDR1 SGHRS and CDR2 YFSETQ come from the germline V gene. The CDR3 runs 13 residues. The CDR3 nucleotides read TGCGCCAGCAGCTTTGGCAGGACGGAGACCCAGTACTTC. It is translated as CASSFGRTETQYF.

Ten or more counts support this clonotype. The chain joins TRBV5-1 to TRBJ1-1; D uncertain. Trimming cost V 4 bases and J 6 bases, with 16 bases left between them. Germline V CDR1 and CDR2: SGHRS, YFSETQ. This CDR3 region has 14 residues. This CDR3 reads CASSPYSPGPEAFF. The CDR3 region has the DNA TGCGCCAGCAGCCCCTATAGCCCTGGCCCTGAAGCTTTCTTT.

Many counts were recorded for this clonotype. V is TRBV15 and J is TRBJ1-5; a possible D gene is TRBD1 (5 bases). The CDR3 sequence is 15 residues long. The germline gives CDR1 LNHNV, CDR2 YYDKDF (reference sequence). Trimming stripped 4 bases from V and 4 bases from J, with 14 bases between. The chain's CDR3 is CATSTSLEGNQPQHF. CDR3 nucleotides: TGTGCCACCAGCACATCCCTCGAGGGGAATCAGCCCCAGCATTTT.

This chain connects TRBV6-2 or TRBV6-3 to TRBJ2-5; a weak D match, TRBD1 (6 bases). Germline V gene data show CDR1 as MNHEY and CDR2 as SVGEGT. This CDR3 spans 17 amino acids. Trimming left V 2 bases short and J 0 bases short, with 16 bases between. DNA for the CDR3: TGTGCCAGCAGTTACCCTACAGGGTTGGGGTACCAAGAGACCCAGTACTTC. It codes for CASSYPTGLGYQETQYF.

The V call is TRBV6-5, the J call TRBJ2-3, with D tentatively TRBD1 or TRBD2 (5 bases each). Trimming stripped 2 bases from V and 4 bases from J, with 16 bases between. CDR1 is MNHEY, CDR2 SVGAGI, per germline. This CDR3 is 16 amino acids long. CDR3 sequence reads: CASSYRSVGAADTQYF. The CDR3 bases are TGTGCCAGCAGTTACAGATCAGTCGGGGCTGCAGATACGCAGTATTTT.

This clonotype was seen at least ten times. The gene calls are TRBV4-3 and TRBJ1-6, with D tentatively TRBD1 (5 bases). Looked up from germline, CDR1 is LGHNA and CDR2 is YSLEER. Trimming left V 6 bases short and J 10 bases short, with 13 bases between. The CDR3 spans 13 residues. The CDR3 region is CASSPLGESPLHF. The DNA of the CDR3 is TGCGCCAGCAGTCCCTTGGGGGAATCACCCCTCCACTTT.